These 18 T cell receptor beta chains originate from one sample sequenced in a study of OX40 agonist ivuxolimab in advanced cancers. Profiling relied on immunoSEQ multiplex PCR, and the TCRdb table lists in-frame clones only, not all of them. Of 70,000 or so clones listed, around nine tenths are singletons. Here the sequenced sample was CD4+ or CD8+ T cells sorted from blood, taken in a trial of the OX40 agonist ivuxolimab. The receptor source for this set is an adult with an advanced solid tumor such as melanoma, head and neck, liver or kidney cancer.

J is TRBJ1-1 and V is TRBV19; 8 bases are shared with TRBD1. V shed 4 bases, J shed 5 bases, and the junction held 3 bases outside the gene matches. The CDR3 is 13 residues long. From germline, CDR1 is LNHDA and CDR2 SQIVND (reference sequence). CDR3 in amino acids: CASSTDRETEAFF. The DNA of the CDR3 is TGTGCCAGTAGTACGGACAGGGAGACTGAAGCTTTCTTT.

The chain recombines TRBV5-1 with TRBJ2-7, with TRBD1 matching 7 bases. The junction had 6 bases not matched to a gene; V was cut back by 0 bases and J by 0 bases. This CDR3 is built from 16 residues. CDR1 is SGHRS and CDR2 is YFSETQ in the germline V gene. In nucleotides, the CDR3 is TGCGCCAGCAGCTTGGCTGGGACAGCTGCCTCCTACGAGCAGTACTTC. Protein sequence: CASSLAGTAASYEQYF.

V gene TRBV9 combines with J gene TRBJ2-1; TRBD1 is a possible D gene (5 bases). There are 16 residues in the CDR3. Germline CDR1 reads SGDLS; CDR2 reads YYNGEE. Deletions cut 3 bases from V and 2 bases from J, with 15 bases between. CDR3 loop: CASSAGSSGPYNEQFF. The CDR3 DNA reads TGTGCCAGCAGCGCCGGTTCCTCAGGGCCCTACAATGAGCAGTTCTTC.

This clone occurred once. The genes are TRBV7-9 and TRBJ2-1; TRBD2 aligns across 7 bases. V gave up 1 base and J gave up 1 base; unmatched junction bases: 7. The CDR3 is made up of 17 amino acids. Germline CDR1 is SEHNR and CDR2 is FQNEAQ (reference sequence). DNA of the CDR3: TGTGCCAGCAGCTTAGTCTCGGGGGGACGTTCCTACAATGAGCAGTTCTTC. It is translated as CASSLVSGGRSYNEQFF.

The chain is built from TRBV10-1 and TRBJ1-4; D gene unclear. V dropped 4 bases and J dropped 0 bases, with 6 bases sitting between them. CDR1 and CDR2 from the germline V gene are WNHNN and SYGVQD (reference sequence). The CDR3 totals 14 residues. CDR3 in DNA: TGCGCCAGCAGTGGACCTGCAACTAATGAAAAACTGTTTTTT. This gives the protein CASSGPATNEKLFF.

V gene TRBV27 combines with J gene TRBJ2-1; 8 nucleotides agree with TRBD2. The CDR3 is 14 amino acids. Per germline, CDR1 MNHEY and CDR2 SMNVEV (reference sequence). The V gene end was trimmed by 4 bases and the J gene end by 7 bases; junction bases not matched to a gene: 6. The CDR3 DNA reads TGTGCCAGCAGTTCGGGGGGGGTGTTGAATGAGCAGTTCTTC. Amino acids: CASSSGGVLNEQFF.

This chain links TRBV5-1 with TRBJ2-3; D uncertain. V lost 0 bases to trimming and J lost 2 bases, with 10 bases between them. The CDR3 has 15 amino acids. Germline assignment: CDR1 SGHRS and CDR2 YFSETQ. The CDR3 DNA is TGCGCCAGCAGCTTGGCCCTCCCATTCACAGATACGCAGTATTTT. Translated: CASSLALPFTDTQYF.

The rearrangement uses TRBV6-5 and TRBJ2-7; 14 bases are a match to TRBD2. This CDR3 region has 16 residues. Germline CDR1 and CDR2: MNHEY and SVGAGI. V was pared by 4 bases and J by 6 bases, with 8 bases of the junction left unmatched. DNA of the CDR3: TGTGCCAGCAGTTCCTTGGGACTAGCGGGGGAGAGCGAGCAGTACTTC. Its translation is CASSSLGLAGESEQYF.

The rearrangement links TRBV19 to TRBJ2-5; D could derive from TRBD1 or TRBD2 (6 bases each). This CDR3 has 14 residues. Germline CDR1 and CDR2: LNHDA and SQIVND (reference sequence). The V end lost 7 bases, the J end lost 7 bases, and 19 bases lay between the germline ends. The CDR3 sequence is CASTPGGGRGTQYF. CDR3 coding DNA: TGTGCCAGTACCCCCGGGGGCGGGCGCGGGACCCAGTACTTC.

The gene calls are TRBV9 and TRBJ2-3; 9 bases fit TRBD2. J lost 6 bases, V lost 0 bases, and 8 bases had no gene match. The CDR3 has 16 amino acids. The V gene's germline CDR1 is SGDLS and CDR2 YYNGEE. CDR3 bases: TGTGCCAGCAGCGTAGAAGGTAGCGGGAGTATCGATACGCAGTATTTT. It encodes CASSVEGSGSIDTQYF.

This clone was recorded once. V and J are TRBV5-4 and TRBJ2-5, with TRBD2 as a possible D gene (6 bases). CDR1 and CDR2 (germline): SGHNT, YYREEE (reference sequence). Deletions cut 2 bases from V and 5 bases from J, with 13 bases between. CDR3 length equals 14 residues. Here the CDR3 DNA reads TGTGCCAGCAGCTTATACGGTGGGGGGGAGACCCAGTACTTC. Its translation: CASSLYGGGETQYF.

This chain links TRBV5-4 with TRBJ1-2; D is unclear. Germline CDR1 and CDR2: SGHNT and YYREEE (reference sequence). Trimming stripped 4 bases from V and 0 bases from J, with 13 bases between. The CDR3 has 15 amino acids. The CDR3 protein is CASSPTTTTNYGYTF. The CDR3 nucleotides are TGTGCCAGCAGCCCGACTACCACAACTAACTATGGCTACACCTTC.

The CDR3 loop is CAWSALRDRGVNQPQHF. The CDR3 region has the DNA TGTGCCTGGAGCGCGCTCCGGGACAGGGGGGTCAATCAGCCCCAGCATTTT. This sequence joins TRBV30 and TRBJ1-5; 11 bases line up with TRBD1. CDR3 length equals 17 residues. The V and J ends lost 3 bases and 3 bases, in that order; junction bases with no gene match: 10. CDR1 is GTSNPN, CDR2 SVGIG, per germline (reference sequence).

The chain has TRBV19 and TRBJ2-1; D is perhaps TRBD2 (6 bases). Trimming cost V 0 bases and J 0 bases, with 12 bases left between them. This CDR3 is 17 amino acids long. Germline lookup yields CDR1 LNHDA and CDR2 SQIVND (reference sequence). CDR3 amino acids: CASSIESGYSSYNEQFF. In DNA, the CDR3 is TGTGCCAGTAGTATAGAGAGCGGGTATAGCTCCTACAATGAGCAGTTCTTC.

The chain joins TRBV15 to TRBJ2-7, with D possibly being TRBD2 (5 bases). CDR3 length: 14 amino acids. Germline CDR1 and CDR2: LNHNV and YYDKDF (reference sequence). V lost 0 bases, J lost 3 bases, and 9 bases lay in between. CDR3 DNA sequence: TGTGCCACCAGCAGAGATGTCGGGAACTACGAGCAGTACTTC. Translating it yields CATSRDVGNYEQYF.

This chain uses TRBV5-6 with TRBJ2-7, with a weak D call TRBD2 (5 bases). The germline V gene has CDR1 SGHDT and CDR2 YYEEEE. V lost 1 base and J 3 bases, leaving 8 bases between the germline ends. The CDR3 loop spans 13 amino acids. The CDR3 bases are TGTGCCAGCAGCTTGTTCGAGGGCTACGAGCAGTACTTC. It is translated as CASSLFEGYEQYF. Using reference TRBV5-6 and TRBJ2-7 for the parts outside the CDR3, the full variable domain is DAGVTQSPTHLIKTRGQQVTLRCSPKSGHDTVSWYQQALGQGPQFIFQYYEEEERQRGNFPDRFSGHQFPNYSSELNVNALLLGDSALYLCASSLFEGYEQYFGPGTRLTVT.

The chain links TRBV19 to TRBJ2-5; 8 positions match TRBD2. V lost 6 bases to trimming and J lost 2 bases; unmatched junction nucleotides: 11. Per the germline V gene, CDR1 is LNHDA and CDR2 is SQIVND (reference sequence). This CDR3 is 16 amino acids long. As DNA, the CDR3 is TGTGCCAGTAGCAGACCAAACTTAGCGGGGCAAGAGACCCAGTACTTC. Amino acid sequence: CASSRPNLAGQETQYF.

This clone has just a few counts. V usage is TRBV30 and J usage is TRBJ2-7; D remains ambiguous. V lost 0 bases, J lost 5 bases, and 5 bases lay in between. CDR1 GTSNPN and CDR2 SVGIG come from the germline V gene (reference sequence). This CDR3 comprises 11 residues. CDR3 amino acids: CAWSVEDEQYF. As DNA, the CDR3 is TGTGCCTGGAGTGTGGAAGACGAGCAGTACTTC.